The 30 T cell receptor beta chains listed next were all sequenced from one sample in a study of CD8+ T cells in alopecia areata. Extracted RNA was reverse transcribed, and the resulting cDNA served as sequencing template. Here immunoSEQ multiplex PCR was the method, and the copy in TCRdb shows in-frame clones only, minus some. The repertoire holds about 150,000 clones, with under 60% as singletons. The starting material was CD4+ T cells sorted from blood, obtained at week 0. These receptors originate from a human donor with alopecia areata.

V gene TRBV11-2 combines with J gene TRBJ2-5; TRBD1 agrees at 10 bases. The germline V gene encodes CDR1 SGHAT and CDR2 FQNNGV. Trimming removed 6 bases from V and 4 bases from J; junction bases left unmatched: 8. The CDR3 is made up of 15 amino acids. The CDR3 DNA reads TGTGCCAGCAGTACCGGGACAGGGGTCGGAGAGACCCAGTACTTC. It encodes CASSTGTGVGETQYF.

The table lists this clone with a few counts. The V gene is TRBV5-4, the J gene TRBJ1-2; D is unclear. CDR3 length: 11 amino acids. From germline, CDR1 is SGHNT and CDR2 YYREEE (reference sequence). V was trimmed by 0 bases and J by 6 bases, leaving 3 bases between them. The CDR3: CASSLGNGYTF. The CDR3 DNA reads TGTGCCAGCAGCTTGGGCAATGGCTACACCTTC.

CDR3 nucleotides: TGCAGCTCCCCTAGGAGGACTACTAATGAAAAACTGTTTTTT. This sequence encodes CSSPRRTTNEKLFF. The J gene is TRBJ1-4, the V gene TRBV29-1; D unresolved. V shed 8 bases and J shed 2 bases, with 15 bases lying between them. The CDR3 is 14 amino acids. Germline CDR1 is SQVTM and CDR2 is ANQGSEA.

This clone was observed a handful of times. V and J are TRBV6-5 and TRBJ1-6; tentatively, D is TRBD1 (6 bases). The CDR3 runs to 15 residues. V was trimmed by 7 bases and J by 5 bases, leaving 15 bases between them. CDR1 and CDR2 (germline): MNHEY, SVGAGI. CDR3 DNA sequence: TGTGCCAGCAAACTCGGGGGGCTGGATAATTCACCCCTCCACTTT. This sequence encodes CASKLGGLDNSPLHF.

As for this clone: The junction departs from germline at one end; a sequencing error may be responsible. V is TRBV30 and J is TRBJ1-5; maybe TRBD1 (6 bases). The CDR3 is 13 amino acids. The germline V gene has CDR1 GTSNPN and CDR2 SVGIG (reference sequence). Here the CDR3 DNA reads TGTGCCTGGAGTCGGGACATAAATCAGCCCCGGCATTTT. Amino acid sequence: CAWSRDINQPRHF.

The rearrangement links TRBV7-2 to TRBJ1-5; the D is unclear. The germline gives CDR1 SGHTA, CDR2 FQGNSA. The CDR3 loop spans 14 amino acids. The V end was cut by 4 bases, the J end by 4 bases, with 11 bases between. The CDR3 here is CASSSRGGNQPQHF. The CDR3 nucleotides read TGTGCCAGCAGCTCCCGGGGAGGTAATCAGCCCCAGCATTTT.

CDR3 sequence: CASSVDGNRYEKLFF. The CDR3 DNA follows: TGTGCCAGCAGCGTAGATGGAAACAGATATGAAAAACTGTTTTTT. The chain combines TRBV9 with TRBJ1-4, with D unresolved. Trimming took 0 bases from V and 6 from J, leaving 12 bases between them. The CDR3 is 15 residues long. Germline CDR1 reads SGDLS; CDR2 reads YYNGEE.

The CDR3 reads CASSSTGGNTGELFF. The CDR3 DNA sequence: TGCGCCAGCAGCTCGACAGGGGGAAACACCGGGGAGCTGTTTTTT. The chain couples TRBV5-1 to TRBJ2-2, with TRBD1 matching over 9 bases. The CDR3 extends over 15 amino acids. The germline gives CDR1 SGHRS, CDR2 YFSETQ. Trimming at V came to 3 bases and at J to 2 bases, leaving 2 bases not matched to a gene.

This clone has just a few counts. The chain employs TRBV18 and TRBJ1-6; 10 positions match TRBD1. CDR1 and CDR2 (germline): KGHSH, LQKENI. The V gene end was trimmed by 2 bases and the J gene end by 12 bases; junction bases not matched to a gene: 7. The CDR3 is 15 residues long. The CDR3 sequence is CASSPGRQGAQPLHF. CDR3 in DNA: TGTGCCAGCTCACCAGGTCGACAGGGGGCACAACCCCTCCACTTT.

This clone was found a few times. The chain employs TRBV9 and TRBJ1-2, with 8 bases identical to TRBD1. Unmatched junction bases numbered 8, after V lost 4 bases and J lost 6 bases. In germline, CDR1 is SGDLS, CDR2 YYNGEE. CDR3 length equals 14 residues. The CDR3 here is CASSSARQGNGYTF. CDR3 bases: TGTGCCAGCAGCTCAGCAAGACAGGGGAATGGCTACACCTTC.

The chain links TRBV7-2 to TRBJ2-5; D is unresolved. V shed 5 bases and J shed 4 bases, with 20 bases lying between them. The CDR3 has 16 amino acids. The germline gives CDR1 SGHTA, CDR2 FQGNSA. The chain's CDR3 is CASSPLGGAPSETQYF. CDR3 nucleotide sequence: TGTGCCAGCAGCCCTTTGGGCGGTGCCCCGTCAGAGACCCAGTACTTC. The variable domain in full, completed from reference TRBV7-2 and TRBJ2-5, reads GAGVSQSPSNKVTEKGKDVELRCDPISGHTALYWYRQSLGQGLEFLIYFQGNSAPDKSGLPSDRFSAERTGGSVSTLTIQRTQQEDSAVYLCASSPLGGAPSETQYFGPGTRLLVL.

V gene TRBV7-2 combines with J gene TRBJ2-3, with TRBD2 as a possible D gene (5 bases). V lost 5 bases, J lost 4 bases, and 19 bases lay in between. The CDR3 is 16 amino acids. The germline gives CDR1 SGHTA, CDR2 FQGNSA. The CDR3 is CASSPGEWRRSDTQYF. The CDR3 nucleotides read TGTGCCAGCAGCCCCGGGGAATGGAGGCGGTCAGATACGCAGTATTTT.

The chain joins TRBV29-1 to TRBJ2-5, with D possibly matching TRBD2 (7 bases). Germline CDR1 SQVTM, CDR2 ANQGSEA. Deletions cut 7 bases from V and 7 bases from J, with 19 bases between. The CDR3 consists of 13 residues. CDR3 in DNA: TGCAGCGGGGGCCACGCGGGGGCCGGGACCCAGTACTTC. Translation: CSGGHAGAGTQYF.

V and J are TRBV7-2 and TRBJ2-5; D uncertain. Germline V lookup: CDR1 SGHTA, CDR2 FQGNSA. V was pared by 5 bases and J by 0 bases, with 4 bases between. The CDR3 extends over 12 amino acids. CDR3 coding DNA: TGTGCCAGCAGCCTTAACCAAGAGACCCAGTACTTC. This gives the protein CASSLNQETQYF.

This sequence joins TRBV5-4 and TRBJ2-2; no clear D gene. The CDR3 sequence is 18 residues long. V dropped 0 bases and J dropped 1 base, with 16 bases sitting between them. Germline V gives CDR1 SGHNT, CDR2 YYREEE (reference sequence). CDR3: CASSLEGWGLGNTGELFF. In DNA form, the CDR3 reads TGTGCCAGCAGCTTGGAGGGTTGGGGATTAGGGAACACCGGGGAGCTGTTTTTT. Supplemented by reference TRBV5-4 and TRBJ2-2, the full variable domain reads ETGVTQSPTHLIKTRGQQVTLRCSSQSGHNTVSWYQQALGQGPQFIFQYYREEENGRGNFPPRFSGLQFPNYSSELNVNALELDDSALYLCASSLEGWGLGNTGELFFGEGSRLTVL.

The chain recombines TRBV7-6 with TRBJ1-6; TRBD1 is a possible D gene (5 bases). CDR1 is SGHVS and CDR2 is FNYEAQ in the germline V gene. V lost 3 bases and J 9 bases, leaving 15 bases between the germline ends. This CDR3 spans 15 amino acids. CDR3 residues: CASSLGDARGSPLHF. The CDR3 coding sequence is TGTGCCAGCAGCTTGGGGGACGCCCGCGGTTCACCCCTCCACTTT. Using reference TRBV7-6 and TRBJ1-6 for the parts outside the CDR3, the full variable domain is GAGVSQSPRYKVTKRGQDVALRCDPISGHVSLYWYRQALGQGPEFLTYFNYEAQQDKSGLPNDRFSAERPEGSISTLTIQRTEQRDSAMYRCASSLGDARGSPLHFGNGTRLTVT.

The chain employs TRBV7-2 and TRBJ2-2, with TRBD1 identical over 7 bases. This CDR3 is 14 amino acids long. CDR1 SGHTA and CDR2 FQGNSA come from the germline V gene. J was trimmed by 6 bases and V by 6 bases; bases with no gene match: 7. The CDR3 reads CASRDRGLSGELFF. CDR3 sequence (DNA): TGTGCCAGCAGGGATAGGGGGCTCTCCGGGGAGCTGTTTTTT.

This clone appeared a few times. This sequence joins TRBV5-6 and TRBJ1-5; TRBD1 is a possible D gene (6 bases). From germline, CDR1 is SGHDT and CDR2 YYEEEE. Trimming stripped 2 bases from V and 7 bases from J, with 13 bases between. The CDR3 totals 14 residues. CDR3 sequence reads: CASSFGQSDQPQHF. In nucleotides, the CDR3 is TGTGCCAGCAGCTTTGGACAGTCCGACCAGCCCCAGCATTTT.

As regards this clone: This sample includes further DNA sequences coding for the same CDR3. This chain's CDR3 is CASSLPGNYGYTF. In DNA form, the CDR3 reads TGCGCCAGCAGCTTGCCGGGTAACTATGGCTACACCTTC. The rearrangement links TRBV5-1 to TRBJ1-2, with D hard to call. This CDR3 has 13 residues. CDR1 and CDR2 (germline): SGHRS, YFSETQ. V was cut by 1 base and J by 1 base, with 5 bases left in between.

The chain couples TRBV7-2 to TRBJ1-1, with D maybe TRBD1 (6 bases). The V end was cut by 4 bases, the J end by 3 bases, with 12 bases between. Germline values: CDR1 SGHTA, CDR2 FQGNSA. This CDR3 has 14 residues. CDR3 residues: CASSSSQGYTEAFF. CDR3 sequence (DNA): TGTGCCAGCAGCTCTTCACAGGGCTACACTGAAGCTTTCTTT.

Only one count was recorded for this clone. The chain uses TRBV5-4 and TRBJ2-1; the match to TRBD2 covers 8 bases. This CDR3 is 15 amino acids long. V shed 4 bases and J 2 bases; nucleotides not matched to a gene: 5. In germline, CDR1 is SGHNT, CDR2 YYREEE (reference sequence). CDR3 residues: CASSLPGGPYNEQFF. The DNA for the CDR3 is TGTGCCAGCAGCCTGCCGGGGGGGCCCTACAATGAGCAGTTCTTC. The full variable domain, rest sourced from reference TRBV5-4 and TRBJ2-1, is ETGVTQSPTHLIKTRGQQVTLRCSSQSGHNTVSWYQQALGQGPQFIFQYYREEENGRGNFPPRFSGLQFPNYSSELNVNALELDDSALYLCASSLPGGPYNEQFFGPGTRLTVL.

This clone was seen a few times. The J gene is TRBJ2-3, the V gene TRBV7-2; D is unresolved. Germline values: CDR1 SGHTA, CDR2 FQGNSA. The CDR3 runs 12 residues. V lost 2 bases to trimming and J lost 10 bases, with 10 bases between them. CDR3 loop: CASSLIPVAQYF. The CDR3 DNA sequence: TGTGCCAGCAGCTTAATTCCGGTGGCGCAGTATTTT.

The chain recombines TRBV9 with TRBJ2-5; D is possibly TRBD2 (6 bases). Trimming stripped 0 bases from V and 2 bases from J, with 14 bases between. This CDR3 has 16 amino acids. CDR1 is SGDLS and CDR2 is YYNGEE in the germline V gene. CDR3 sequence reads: CASSVGSIADQETQYF. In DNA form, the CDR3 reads TGTGCCAGCAGCGTAGGGTCAATAGCGGATCAAGAGACCCAGTACTTC.

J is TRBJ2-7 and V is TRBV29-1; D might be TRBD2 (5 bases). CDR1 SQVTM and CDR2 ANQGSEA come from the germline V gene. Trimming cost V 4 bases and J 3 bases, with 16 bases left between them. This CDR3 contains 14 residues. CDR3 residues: CSVVGLRGDYEQYF. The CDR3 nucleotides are TGCAGCGTTGTCGGGTTACGGGGAGACTACGAGCAGTACTTC.

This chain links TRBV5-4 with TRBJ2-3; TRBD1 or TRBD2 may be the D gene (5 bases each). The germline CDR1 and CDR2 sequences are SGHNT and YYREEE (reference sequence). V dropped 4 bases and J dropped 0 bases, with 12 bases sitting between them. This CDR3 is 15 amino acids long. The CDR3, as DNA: TGTGCCAGCAGCCCACGGGGCGGTAGCACAGATACGCAGTATTTT. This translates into CASSPRGGSTDTQYF.

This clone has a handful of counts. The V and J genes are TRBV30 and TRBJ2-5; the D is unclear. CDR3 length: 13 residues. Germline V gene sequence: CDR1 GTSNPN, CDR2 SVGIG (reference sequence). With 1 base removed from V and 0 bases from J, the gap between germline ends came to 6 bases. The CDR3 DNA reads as TGTGCCTGGAGTGGGTCCTACCAAGAGACCCAGTACTTC. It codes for CAWSGSYQETQYF.

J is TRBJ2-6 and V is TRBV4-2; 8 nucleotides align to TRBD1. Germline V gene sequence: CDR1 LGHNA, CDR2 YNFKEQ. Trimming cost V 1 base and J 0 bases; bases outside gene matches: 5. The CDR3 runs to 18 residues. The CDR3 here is CASSQGTGTLSGANVLTF. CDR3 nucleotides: TGTGCCAGCAGCCAAGGGACAGGGACCCTCTCTGGGGCCAACGTCCTGACTTTC.

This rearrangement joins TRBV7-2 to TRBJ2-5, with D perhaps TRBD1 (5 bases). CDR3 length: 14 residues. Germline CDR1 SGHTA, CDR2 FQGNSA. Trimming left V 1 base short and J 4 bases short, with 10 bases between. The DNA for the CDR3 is TGTGCCAGCAGCTTAGATCAGGGTTCAGAGACCCAGTACTTC. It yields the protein CASSLDQGSETQYF.

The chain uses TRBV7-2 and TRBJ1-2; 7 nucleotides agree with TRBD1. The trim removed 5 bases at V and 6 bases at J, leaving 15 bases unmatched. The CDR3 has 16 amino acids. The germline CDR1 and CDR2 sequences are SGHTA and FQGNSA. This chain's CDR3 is CASSPDSRQGWDGYTF. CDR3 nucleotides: TGTGCCAGCAGCCCCGACTCTCGACAGGGATGGGATGGCTACACCTTC.

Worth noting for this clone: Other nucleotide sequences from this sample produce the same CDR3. The chain's CDR3 is CASSPRDSSIEKLFF. The CDR3 nucleotides are TGTGCCAGCAGTCCGAGGGACAGTTCGATTGAAAAACTGTTTTTT. This chain connects TRBV7-8 to TRBJ1-4, with 7 bases that match TRBD1. Germline CDR1 reads SGHVS; CDR2 reads FQNEAQ. This CDR3 has 15 amino acids. V trimming: 6 bases; J trimming: 7 bases; junction bases outside the gene matches: 11.